The rows below give T cell receptor beta chains drawn from one sample of a study of blood T cell repertoires in COVID-19. Some clones are missing from TCRdb's copy, which holds only in-frame ones; the method was immunoSEQ multiplex PCR. The top ten hold about 0.86% of the sample, which has approximately 400,000 clones, roughly nine tenths seen once. Sequenced: PBMCs or T cells enriched from blood (not recorded which). Source of these receptors: a woman between 40 and 50 years old who had been exposed to COVID-19. Both conserved end residues are part of each CDR3. The D gene is left open where the match is weak.

V gene: TRBV5-4
J gene: TRBJ2-2
D gene: NA
CDR3 DNA: TGTGCCAGCAGCGAGGGGGGGCGGGACACCGGGGAGCTGTTTTTT
CDR3 protein: CASSEGGRDTGELFF

V gene: TRBV9
J gene: TRBJ2-3
D gene: NA
CDR3 DNA: TGTGCCAGCTCAAGCCTGGTTTCTAGCACAGATACGCAGTATTTT
CDR3 protein: CASSSLVSSTDTQYF

V gene: TRBV2
J gene: TRBJ2-2
D gene: NA
CDR3 DNA: TGTGCCAGCAGTAGGCAGGGCGACACCGGGGAGCTGTTTTTT
CDR3 protein: CASSRQGDTGELFF

V gene: TRBV7-9
J gene: TRBJ1-5
D gene: NA
CDR3 DNA: TGTGCCAGCAGCTCTACCGGACTGGATTCCCCCCAGCATTTT
CDR3 protein: CASSSTGLDSPQHF

V gene: TRBV30
J gene: TRBJ1-5
D gene: NA
CDR3 DNA: TGTGCCTGCGCCACGGGTAGCAATCAGCCCCAGCATTTT
CDR3 protein: CACATGSNQPQHF

V gene: TRBV30
J gene: TRBJ1-5
D gene: NA
CDR3 DNA: TGTGCCTGGAGTATGTCTAATGTAGAAAATCAGCCCCAGCATTTT
CDR3 protein: CAWSMSNVENQPQHF

V gene: TRBV9
J gene: TRBJ2-1
D gene: NA
CDR3 DNA: TGTGCCAGCAGCCCACCCCAGGGATTCCCCTACAATGAGCAGTTCTTC
CDR3 protein: CASSPPQGFPYNEQFF

V gene: TRBV20-1
J gene: TRBJ2-7
D gene: NA
CDR3 DNA: TGCAGTGCAGCGACAGAGCTGGAGCAGTACTTC
CDR3 protein: CSAATELEQYF

V gene: TRBV29-1
J gene: TRBJ2-7
D gene: NA
CDR3 DNA: TGCAGCGTTGAATCCGACTCCTCCTACGAGCAGTACTTC
CDR3 protein: CSVESDSSYEQYF

V gene: TRBV10-2
J gene: TRBJ1-5
D gene: NA
CDR3 DNA: TGCGCCAGCAGTAGCACAGGGCAGCCCCAGCATTTT
CDR3 protein: CASSSTGQPQHF

V gene: TRBV5-6
J gene: TRBJ1-2
D gene: NA
CDR3 DNA: TGTGCCAGCAGCGGCGGGGGCTATGGCTACACCTTC
CDR3 protein: CASSGGGYGYTF

V gene: TRBV23-1
J gene: TRBJ1-2
D gene: NA
CDR3 DNA: TGCGCCAGCAGTCAATGGGCTTACGATGGCTACACCTTC
CDR3 protein: CASSQWAYDGYTF